This T cell receptor (beta chain) was sequenced during a study of metastatic and nonmetastatic thyroid tumors. Whole-study context: Comparative analysis of repertoires was undertaken across blood and tumor or nodule tissue obtained from malignant and benign thyroid patients.

Per the original methods: A papillary thyroid cancer distant-metastasis classifier was built from CDR3 differences across clinicopathological groups. TCRdb re-called clones via MiXCR from the PCR reads. The V and J calls reflect TCRdb's pipeline rather than the authors' work. The repertoire consists of about 39,000 clones, with approximately 19% occurring once and the leading ten covering roughly 18%. This clone occurred many times. What it binds is not known. Regarding the study as a whole: Compared with benign nodules, malignant thyroid tumors were reported to have significantly higher TCR beta diversity in both blood and tumor.

The entire patient cohort was treatment-naive prior to thyroid surgery. Trimming removed 5 bases from V and 4 bases from J; junction bases left unmatched: 2. The CDR3 loop spans 12 amino acids. Per germline, CDR1 DFQATT and CDR2 SNEGSKA (reference sequence). The rearrangement links TRBV20-1 to TRBJ1-2; 9 bases map to TRBD1. The clonotype was recovered from a female donor with papillary thyroid cancer or a benign thyroid nodule (not recorded which). Some clones in this sample may be carry-over from other donors' samples. The source material was blood. DNA for the CDR3: TGCAGTGCTTCGGGACAGGGCTATGGCTACACCTTC. Amino acid sequence: CSASGQGYGYTF.